This T cell receptor (beta chain) appears in the sequencing data of a study of cytomegalovirus exposure and HLA in healthy donors. Comments on this clone: Its antigen is not known.

Per germline, CDR1 WSHSY and CDR2 SAAADI. CDR3 length: 15 amino acids. V was clipped by 4 bases and J by 5 bases; unmatched bases: 8. Study findings and constraints: Reports state that TCR beta sequences accurately predicted most subjects' HLA-A and HLA-B alleles. Cytomegalovirus status was reportedly diagnosed by the classifier with high specificity and sensitivity. Using a false discovery rate of 0.05, a later analysis showed that 16,951 TCR beta sequences were associated with HLA alleles.

PCR was performed using 60 Vbeta and 13 Jbeta primers. The protocol was immunoSEQ multiplex PCR, while the TCRdb copy is restricted to in-frame clones and leaves out a portion. The table has some 160,000 clones, around 77% seen once. Regarding donors, all were healthy bone marrow donors. Sequenced: PBMCs. The chain is built from TRBV10-2 and TRBJ1-1, with 9 bases identical to TRBD1. This TCR was sampled from a man aged 60 to 75 in good health and CMV-seronegative. CDR3 sequence: CASSGGTGMRTEAFF. The CDR3 nucleotides are TGCGCCAGCAGTGGCGGGACAGGGATGAGGACTGAAGCTTTCTTT.